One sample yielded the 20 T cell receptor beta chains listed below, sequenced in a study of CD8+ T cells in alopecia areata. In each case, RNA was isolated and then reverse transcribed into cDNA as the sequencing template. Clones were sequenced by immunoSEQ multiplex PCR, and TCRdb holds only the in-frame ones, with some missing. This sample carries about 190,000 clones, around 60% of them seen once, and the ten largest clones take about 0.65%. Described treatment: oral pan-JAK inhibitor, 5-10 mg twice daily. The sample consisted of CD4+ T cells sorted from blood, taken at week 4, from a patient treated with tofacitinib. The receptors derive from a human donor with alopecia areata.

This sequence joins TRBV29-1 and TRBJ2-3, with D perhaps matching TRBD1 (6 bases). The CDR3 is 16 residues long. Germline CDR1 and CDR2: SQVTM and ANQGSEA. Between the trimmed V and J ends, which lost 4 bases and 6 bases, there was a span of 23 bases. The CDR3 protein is CSVVLTGQGRVDTQYF. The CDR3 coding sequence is TGCAGCGTTGTACTGACGGGGCAGGGGCGGGTGGATACGCAGTATTTT.

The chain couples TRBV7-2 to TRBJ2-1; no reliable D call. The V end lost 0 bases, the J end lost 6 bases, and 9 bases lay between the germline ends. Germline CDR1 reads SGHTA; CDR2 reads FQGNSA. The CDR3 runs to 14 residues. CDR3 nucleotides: TGTGCCAGCAGCTTAGCGGGAAGTGGCAATGAGCAGTTCTTC. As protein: CASSLAGSGNEQFF.

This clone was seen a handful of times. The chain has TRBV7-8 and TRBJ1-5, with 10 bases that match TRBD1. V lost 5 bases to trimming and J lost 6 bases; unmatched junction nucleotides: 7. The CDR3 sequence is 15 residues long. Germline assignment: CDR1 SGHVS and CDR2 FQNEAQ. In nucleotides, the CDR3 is TGTGCCAGCAGCCGGGGAGGACAGGGGGGTCAGCCCCAGCATTTT. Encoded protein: CASSRGGQGGQPQHF. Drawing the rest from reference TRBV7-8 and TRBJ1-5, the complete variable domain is GAGVSQSPRYKVAKRGQDVALRCDPISGHVSLFWYQQALGQGPEFLTYFQNEAQLDKSGLPSDRFFAERPEGSVSTLKIQRTQQEDSAVYLCASSRGGQGGQPQHFGDGTRLSIL.

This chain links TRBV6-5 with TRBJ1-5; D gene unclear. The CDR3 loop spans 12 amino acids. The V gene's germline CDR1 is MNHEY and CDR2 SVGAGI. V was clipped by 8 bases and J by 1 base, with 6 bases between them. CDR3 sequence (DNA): TGTGCCAGCCGAGGGAGCAATCAGCCCCAGCATTTT. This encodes CASRGSNQPQHF.

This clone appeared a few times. CDR3 nucleotide sequence: TGTGCCAGCAGCGTAGACGGGACAGACTATGGCTACACCTTC. Its protein is CASSVDGTDYGYTF. The chain employs TRBV9 and TRBJ1-2; 7 nucleotides align to TRBD1. The CDR3 has 14 residues. The germline gives CDR1 SGDLS, CDR2 YYNGEE. V gave up 0 bases and J gave up 3 bases; unmatched junction bases: 2.

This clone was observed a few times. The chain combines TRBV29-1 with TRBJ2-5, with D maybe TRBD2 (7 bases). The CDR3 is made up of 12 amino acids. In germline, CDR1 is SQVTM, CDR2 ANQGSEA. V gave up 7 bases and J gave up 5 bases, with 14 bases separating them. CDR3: CSAPRGGETQYF. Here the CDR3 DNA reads TGCAGCGCCCCCAGGGGAGGGGAGACCCAGTACTTC. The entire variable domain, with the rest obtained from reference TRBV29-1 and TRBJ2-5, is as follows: SAVISQKPSRDICQRGTSLTIQCQVDSQVTMMFWYRQQPGQSLTLIATANQGSEATYESGFVIDKFPISRPNLTFSTLTVSNMSPEDSSIYLCSAPRGGETQYFGPGTRLLVL.

CDR3 protein: CASSLPPAIVAKNIQYF. The CDR3, as DNA: TGTGCCAGCAGCCTCCCTCCAGCGATTGTAGCCAAAAACATTCAGTACTTC. The rearrangement uses TRBV7-8 and TRBJ2-4; no reliable D call. Per the germline V gene, CDR1 is SGHVS and CDR2 is FQNEAQ. The CDR3 sequence is 17 residues long. V dropped 5 bases and J dropped 0 bases, with 17 bases sitting between them.

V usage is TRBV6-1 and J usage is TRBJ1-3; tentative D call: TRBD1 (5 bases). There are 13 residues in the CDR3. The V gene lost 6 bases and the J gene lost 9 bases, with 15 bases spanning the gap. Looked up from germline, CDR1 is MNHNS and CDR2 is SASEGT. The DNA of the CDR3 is TGTGCCAGCAGCGGGACCGGGGTGGGCACCATATATTTT. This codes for CASSGTGVGTIYF.

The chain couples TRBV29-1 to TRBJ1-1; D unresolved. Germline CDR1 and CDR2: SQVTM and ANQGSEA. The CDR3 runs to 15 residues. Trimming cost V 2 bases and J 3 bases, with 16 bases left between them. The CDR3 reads CSVEREGVEDTEAFF. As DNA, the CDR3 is TGCAGCGTTGAACGGGAGGGCGTCGAGGACACTGAAGCTTTCTTT. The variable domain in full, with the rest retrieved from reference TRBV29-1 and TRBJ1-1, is SAVISQKPSRDICQRGTSLTIQCQVDSQVTMMFWYRQQPGQSLTLIATANQGSEATYESGFVIDKFPISRPNLTFSTLTVSNMSPEDSSIYLCSVEREGVEDTEAFFGQGTRLTVV.

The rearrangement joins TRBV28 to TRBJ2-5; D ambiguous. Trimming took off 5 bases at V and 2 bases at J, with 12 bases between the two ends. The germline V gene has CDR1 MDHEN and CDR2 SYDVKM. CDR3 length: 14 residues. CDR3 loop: CASSPVAAQETQYF. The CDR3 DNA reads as TGTGCCAGCAGTCCCGTGGCGGCACAAGAGACCCAGTACTTC.

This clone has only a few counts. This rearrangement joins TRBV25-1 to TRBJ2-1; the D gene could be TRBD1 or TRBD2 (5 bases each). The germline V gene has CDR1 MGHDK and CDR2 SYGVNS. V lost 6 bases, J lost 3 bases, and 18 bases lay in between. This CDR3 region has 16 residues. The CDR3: CASRETRGRNYNEQFF. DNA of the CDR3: TGTGCCAGCAGGGAGACAAGGGGACGAAACTACAATGAGCAGTTCTTC.

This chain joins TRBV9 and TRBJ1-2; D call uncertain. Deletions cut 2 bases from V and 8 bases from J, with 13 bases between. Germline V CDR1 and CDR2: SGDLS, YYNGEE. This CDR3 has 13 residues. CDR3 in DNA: TGTGCCAGCAGCGTGAGCACGTCCGGCGGCTACACCTTC. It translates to CASSVSTSGGYTF.

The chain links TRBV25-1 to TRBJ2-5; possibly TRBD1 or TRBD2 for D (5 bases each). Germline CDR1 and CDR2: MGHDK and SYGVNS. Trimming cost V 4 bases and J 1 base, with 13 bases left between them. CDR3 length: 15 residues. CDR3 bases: TGTGCCAGCAGTGGAACGGGACCGGGCCAAGAGACCCAGTACTTC. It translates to CASSGTGPGQETQYF. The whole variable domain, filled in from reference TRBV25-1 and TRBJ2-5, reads EADIYQTPRYLVIGTGKKITLECSQTMGHDKMYWYQQDPGMELHLIHYSYGVNSTEKGDLSSESTVSRIRTEHFPLTLESARPSHTSQYLCASSGTGPGQETQYFGPGTRLLVL.

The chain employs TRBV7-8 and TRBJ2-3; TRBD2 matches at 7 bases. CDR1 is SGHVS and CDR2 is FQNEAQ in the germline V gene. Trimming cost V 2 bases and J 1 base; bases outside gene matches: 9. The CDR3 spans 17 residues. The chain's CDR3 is CASSLMLRERRTDTQYF. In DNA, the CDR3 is TGTGCCAGCAGCTTAATGTTGCGGGAGCGGCGCACAGATACGCAGTATTTT.

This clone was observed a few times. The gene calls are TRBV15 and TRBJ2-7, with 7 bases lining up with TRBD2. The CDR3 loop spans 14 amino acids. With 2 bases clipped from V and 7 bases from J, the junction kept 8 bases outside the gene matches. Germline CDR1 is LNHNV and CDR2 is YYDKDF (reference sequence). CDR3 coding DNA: TGTGCCACCAGCAGACTTGCGGGAGCGGAGGAGCAGTACTTC. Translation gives CATSRLAGAEEQYF.

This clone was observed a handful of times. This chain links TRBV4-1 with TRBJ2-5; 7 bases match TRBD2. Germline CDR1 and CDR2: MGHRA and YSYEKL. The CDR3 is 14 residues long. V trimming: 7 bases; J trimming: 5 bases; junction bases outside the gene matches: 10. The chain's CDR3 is CASTRGGVGETQYF. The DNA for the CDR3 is TGCGCCAGCACCCGTGGGGGGGTCGGGGAGACCCAGTACTTC.

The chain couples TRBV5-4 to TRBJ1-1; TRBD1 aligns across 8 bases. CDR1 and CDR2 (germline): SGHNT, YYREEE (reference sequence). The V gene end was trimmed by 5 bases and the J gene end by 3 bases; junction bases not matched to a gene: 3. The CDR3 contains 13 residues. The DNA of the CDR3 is TGTGCCAGCAGTCCAGGGGGCTACACTGAAGCTTTCTTT. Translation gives CASSPGGYTEAFF.

The CDR3 sequence is CASTGTGTQYF. The CDR3 DNA reads TGTGCCAGCACAGGGACCGGTACGCAGTATTTT. V is TRBV6-5 and J is TRBJ2-3; D tentatively reads TRBD1 or TRBD2 (5 bases each). V was pared by 7 bases and J by 8 bases, with 10 bases between. CDR1 is MNHEY and CDR2 is SVGAGI in the germline V gene. The CDR3 loop spans 11 amino acids.

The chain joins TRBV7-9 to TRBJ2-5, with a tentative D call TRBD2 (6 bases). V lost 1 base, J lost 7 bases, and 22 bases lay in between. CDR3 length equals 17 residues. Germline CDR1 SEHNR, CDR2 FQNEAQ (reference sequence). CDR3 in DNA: TGTGCCAGCAGCTTAGAGCGGGCCTCAATGAATTTGGGGACCCAGTACTTC. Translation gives CASSLERASMNLGTQYF.

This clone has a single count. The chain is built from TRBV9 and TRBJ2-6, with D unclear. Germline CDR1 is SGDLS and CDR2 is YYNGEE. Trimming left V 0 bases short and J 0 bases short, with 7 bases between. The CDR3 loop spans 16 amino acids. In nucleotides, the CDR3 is TGTGCCAGCAGCGTAGGACCGGTCTCTGGGGCCAACGTCCTGACTTTC. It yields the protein CASSVGPVSGANVLTF.